The source of this TCR beta chain is a study of T cells in Graves' hyperthyroidism and ophthalmopathy. About the study: The authors collected peripheral blood at initial diagnosis, before any treatment. Whole-study results and caveats: With a median lead of about six months before onset, the model predicted ophthalmopathy.

Amplification targeted TCR beta CDR3 regions from RNA transcripts. A first-round RT-PCR of the TCR CDR3 used the HTBI primer set. TCRdb passed the multiplex PCR reads through MiXCR, listing each CDR3 protein once. The profile shows more than 350,000 distinct CDR3 sequences, approximately 15% of them singletons. This clonotype was counted many times. Its target is unknown. Trimming stripped 0 bases from V and 4 bases from J, with 25 bases between. Germline CDR1 DFQATT, CDR2 SNEGSKA (reference sequence). The CDR3 has 18 amino acids. Source material: blood. This chain uses TRBV20-1 with TRBJ2-7; D is possibly TRBD2 (5 bases). The origin of this receptor is a woman aged 25 to 45 with Graves' ophthalmopathy. CDR3 coding DNA: TGCAGTGCTAGAGACCAACTAAGGACTCCCCTTACCTTTTACGAGCAGTACTTC. Translation gives CSARDQLRTPLTFYEQYF.